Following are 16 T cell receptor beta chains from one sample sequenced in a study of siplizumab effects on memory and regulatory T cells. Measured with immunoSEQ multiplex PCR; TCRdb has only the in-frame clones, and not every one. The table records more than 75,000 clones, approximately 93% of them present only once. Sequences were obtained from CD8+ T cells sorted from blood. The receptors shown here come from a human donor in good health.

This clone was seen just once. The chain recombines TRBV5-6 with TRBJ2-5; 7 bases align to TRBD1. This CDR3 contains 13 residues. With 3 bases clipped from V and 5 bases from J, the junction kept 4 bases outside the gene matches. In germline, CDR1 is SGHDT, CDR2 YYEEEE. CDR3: CASSSQGPETQYF. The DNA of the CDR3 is TGTGCCAGCAGCTCACAGGGGCCCGAGACCCAGTACTTC.

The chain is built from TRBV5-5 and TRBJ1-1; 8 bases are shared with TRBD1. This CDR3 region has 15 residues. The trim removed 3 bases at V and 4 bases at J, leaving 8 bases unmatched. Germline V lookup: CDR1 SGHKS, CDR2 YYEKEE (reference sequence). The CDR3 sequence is CASSWIRGQGTEAFF. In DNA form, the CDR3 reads TGTGCCAGCAGCTGGATCAGGGGGCAGGGCACTGAAGCTTTCTTT.

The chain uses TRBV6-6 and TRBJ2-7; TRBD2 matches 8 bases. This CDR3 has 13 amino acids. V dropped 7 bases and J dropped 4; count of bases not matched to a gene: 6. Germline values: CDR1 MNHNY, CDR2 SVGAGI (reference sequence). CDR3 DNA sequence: TGTGCCAGCATCACTAGCGGAGTATACGAGCAGTACTTC. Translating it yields CASITSGVYEQYF.

CDR3 sequence: CASRGDIGGETQYF. The CDR3 nucleotides are TGTGCCAGCAGGGGGGACATCGGGGGAGAGACCCAGTACTTC. The rearrangement joins TRBV2 to TRBJ2-5; D may correspond to TRBD1 or TRBD2 (6 bases each). Per the germline V gene, CDR1 is SNHLY and CDR2 is FYNNEI. The CDR3 length is 14 residues. The germline V and J ends were trimmed by 6 bases and 4 bases, with 15 bases remaining between them.

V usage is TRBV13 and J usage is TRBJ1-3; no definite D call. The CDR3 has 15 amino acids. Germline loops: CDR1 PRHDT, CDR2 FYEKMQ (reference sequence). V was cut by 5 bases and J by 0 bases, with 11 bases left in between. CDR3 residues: CASSPRGNSGNTIYF. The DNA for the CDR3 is TGTGCCAGCAGCCCCCGGGGTAACTCTGGAAACACCATATATTTT.

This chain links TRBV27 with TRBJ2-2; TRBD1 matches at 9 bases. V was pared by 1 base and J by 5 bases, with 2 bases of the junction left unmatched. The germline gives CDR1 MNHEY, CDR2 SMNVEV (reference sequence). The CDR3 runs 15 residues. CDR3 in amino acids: CASSLLQGATGELFF. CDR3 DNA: TGTGCCAGCAGTTTATTACAGGGGGCAACCGGGGAGCTGTTTTTT.

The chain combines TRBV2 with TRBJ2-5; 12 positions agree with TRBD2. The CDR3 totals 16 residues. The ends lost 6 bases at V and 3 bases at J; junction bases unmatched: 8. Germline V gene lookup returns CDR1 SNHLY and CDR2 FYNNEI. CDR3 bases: TGTGCCAGCAGCCAATTCTGGACTAGCGGGGAAGAGACCCAGTACTTC. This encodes CASSQFWTSGEETQYF.

Here the CDR3 DNA reads TGTGCCAGCAGTTACGAAGGACGCCAAGAGACCCAGTACTTC. This codes for CASSYEGRQETQYF. The genes are TRBV6-5 and TRBJ2-5, with D unresolved. Trimming shortened V by 2 bases and J by 1 base, and 8 bases separated the two germline ends. Germline V gene data show CDR1 as MNHEY and CDR2 as SVGAGI. The CDR3 sequence is 14 residues long.

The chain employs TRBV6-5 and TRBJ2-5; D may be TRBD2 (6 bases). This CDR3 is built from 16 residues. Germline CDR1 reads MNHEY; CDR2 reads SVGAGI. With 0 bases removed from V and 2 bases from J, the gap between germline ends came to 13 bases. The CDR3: CASSYSNWREQETQYF. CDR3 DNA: TGTGCCAGCAGTTACTCGAATTGGAGGGAGCAAGAGACCCAGTACTTC.

CDR3 region: CASSLTGQGNTEAFF. DNA for the CDR3: TGTGCCAGCAGCCTAACCGGACAGGGGAACACTGAAGCTTTCTTT. The J gene is TRBJ1-1, the V gene TRBV25-1, with 8 nucleotides matching TRBD1. J gave up 1 base and V 6 bases, and 7 bases lay outside the gene matches. The CDR3 covers 15 residues. Looked up from germline, CDR1 is MGHDK and CDR2 is SYGVNS.

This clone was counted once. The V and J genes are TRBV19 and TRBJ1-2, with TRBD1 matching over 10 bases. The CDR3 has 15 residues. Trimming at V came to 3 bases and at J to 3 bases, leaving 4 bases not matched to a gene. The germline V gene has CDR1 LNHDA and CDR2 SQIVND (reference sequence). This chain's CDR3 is CASSIRDRGHYGYTF. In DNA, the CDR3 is TGTGCCAGTAGTATTCGAGACAGGGGGCACTATGGCTACACCTTC.

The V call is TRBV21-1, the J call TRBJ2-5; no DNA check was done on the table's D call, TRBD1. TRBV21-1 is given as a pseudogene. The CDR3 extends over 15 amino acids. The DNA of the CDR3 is TGTGCCAGCAGCAGGGGGACAGGGGGCCAAGAGACCCAGTACTTC. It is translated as CASSRGTGGQETQYF.

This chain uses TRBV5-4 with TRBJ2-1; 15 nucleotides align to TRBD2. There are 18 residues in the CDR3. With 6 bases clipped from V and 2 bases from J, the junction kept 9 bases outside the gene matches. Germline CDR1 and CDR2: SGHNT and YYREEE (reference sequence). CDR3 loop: CASTSGTSGRRPYNEQFF. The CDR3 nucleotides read TGTGCCAGCACCTCCGGGACTAGCGGGAGGCGGCCCTACAATGAGCAGTTCTTC.

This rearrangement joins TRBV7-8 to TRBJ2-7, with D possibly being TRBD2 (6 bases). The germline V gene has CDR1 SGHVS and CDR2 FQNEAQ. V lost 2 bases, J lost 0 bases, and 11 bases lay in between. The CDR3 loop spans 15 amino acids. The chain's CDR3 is CASSLFGRSSYEQYF. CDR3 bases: TGTGCCAGCAGCTTATTCGGGAGAAGCTCCTACGAGCAGTACTTC.

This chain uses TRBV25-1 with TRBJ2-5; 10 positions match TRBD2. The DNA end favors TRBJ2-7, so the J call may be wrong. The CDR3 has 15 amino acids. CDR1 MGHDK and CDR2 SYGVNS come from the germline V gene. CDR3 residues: CASSEGLAPTYEQYF. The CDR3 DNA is TGTGCCAGCAGTGAGGGACTAGCGCCAACCTACGAGCAGTACTTC.

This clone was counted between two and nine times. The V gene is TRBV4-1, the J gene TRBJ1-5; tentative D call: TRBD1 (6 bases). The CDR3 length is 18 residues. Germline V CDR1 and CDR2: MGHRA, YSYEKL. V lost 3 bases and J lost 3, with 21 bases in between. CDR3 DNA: TGCGCCAGCAGCCATAACGCGCGGGTCGGGGGGCCCAATCAGCCCCAGCATTTT. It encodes CASSHNARVGGPNQPQHF.